These 21 T cell receptor beta chains were sequenced from one sample in a study of blood T cell repertoires in COVID-19 (dated by TCRdb to about 2020). The library was obtained by the immunoSEQ multiplex PCR assay. TCRdb holds this immuneACCESS table with in-frame rearrangements only. Some clones are missing; in checked studies, unresolved V genes explain under half, and the rest has no known cause. This sample gives about 110,000 clones in total; less than 75% of them show up just once. The leading ten clones occupy about 2% of the sample. The sample comprised peripheral blood. All receptors come from a middle-aged woman with acute or convalescent COVID-19.

The chain combines TRBV7-3 with TRBJ2-5; 7 bases agree with TRBD2. The V and J ends lost 6 bases and 2 bases, in that order; junction bases with no gene match: 3. This CDR3 region has 13 residues. CDR1 SGHTA and CDR2 FQGTGA come from the germline V gene. For the CDR3, the DNA is TGTGCCAGCAGTGAGGGACTACAAGAGACCCAGTACTTC. Translating it yields CASSEGLQETQYF.

The chain recombines TRBV7-9 with TRBJ2-7; TRBD1 matches at 8 bases. Germline V gene sequence: CDR1 SEHNR, CDR2 FQNEAQ (reference sequence). The CDR3 has 14 residues. The junction had 3 bases not matched to a gene; V was cut back by 1 base and J by 4 bases. The CDR3 DNA reads as TGTGCCAGCAGCTTAGGGACAGGGATTTACGAGCAGTACTTC. It encodes CASSLGTGIYEQYF.

V gene TRBV30 combines with J gene TRBJ1-2, with D unclear. Deletions cut 3 bases from V and 4 bases from J, with 15 bases between. The CDR3 sequence is 14 residues long. Germline-derived CDR1 and CDR2 are GTSNPN and SVGIG (reference sequence). The CDR3 is CAWSQVAGSYGYTF. As DNA, the CDR3 is TGTGCCTGGAGCCAGGTGGCGGGTAGCTATGGCTACACCTTC.

The table lists this clone with a count of one. The gene calls are TRBV6-5 and TRBJ2-5; 7 bases align to TRBD1. The CDR3 is made up of 13 amino acids. Germline assignment: CDR1 MNHEY and CDR2 SVGAGI. After removal of 6 bases from V and 2 bases from J, the junction contained 3 bases not matched to a gene. The CDR3 sequence: CASSGTVQETQYF. CDR3 in DNA: TGTGCCAGCAGCGGGACAGTACAAGAGACCCAGTACTTC.

This clone was observed a few times. The chain joins TRBV7-2 to TRBJ2-3, with D unresolved. V was cut by 3 bases and J by 6 bases, with 13 bases left in between. The CDR3 loop spans 14 amino acids. Germline CDR1 reads SGHTA; CDR2 reads FQGNSA. The CDR3 coding sequence is TGTGCCAGCAGCTTTGCCCTCCAGGTGGATACGCAGTATTTT. As protein: CASSFALQVDTQYF.

This clone was seen more than once but under ten times. The chain uses TRBV12-2 and TRBJ2-4; the table's D gene call, TRBD2, was not cross checked with the DNA. TRBV12-2 is reported as a pseudogene. CDR3 length: 16 amino acids. CDR3 protein: CASRSMCEWAKNIQYF. As DNA, the CDR3 is TGTGCAAGTCGCTCCATGTGTGAGTGGGCCAAAAACATTCAGTACTTC.

This clone was picked up a small number of times. The rearrangement uses TRBV6-1 and TRBJ1-5; possible D gene TRBD1, 6 bases. V was clipped by 4 bases and J by 4 bases, with 26 bases between them. The CDR3 consists of 19 residues. Germline lookup yields CDR1 MNHNS and CDR2 SASEGT. DNA for the CDR3: TGTGCCAGCAGTGGCTCTAAAGGGGGTGCTGGGCAGGGAAATCAGCCCCAGCATTTT. Translated, it gives CASSGSKGGAGQGNQPQHF.

This clone was counted between two and nine times. The rearrangement joins TRBV19 to TRBJ2-2, with TRBD1 matching over 11 bases. The CDR3 spans 20 residues. Germline loops: CDR1 LNHDA, CDR2 SQIVND (reference sequence). V trimming: 5 bases; J trimming: 2 bases; junction bases outside the gene matches: 16. The CDR3 region has the DNA TGTGCCAGTAGTCCCATCAGGACAGGGGGCACAGGGGCCAACACCGGGGAGCTGTTTTTT. Residues: CASSPIRTGGTGANTGELFF.

V usage is TRBV6-6 and J usage is TRBJ2-2, with D possibly being TRBD2 (5 bases). CDR1 and CDR2 from the germline V gene are MNHNY and SVGAGI (reference sequence). V lost 7 bases and J 1 base, leaving 13 bases between the germline ends. The CDR3 contains 15 residues. The CDR3 sequence is CASTSSGENTGELFF. As DNA, the CDR3 is TGTGCCAGCACCTCGAGCGGTGAGAACACCGGGGAGCTGTTTTTT.

In its sample, this clone was seen once. This chain links TRBV28 with TRBJ1-6; a possible D gene is TRBD1 (5 bases). V lost 3 bases and J lost 8, with 11 bases in between. CDR1 MDHEN and CDR2 SYDVKM come from the germline V gene. The CDR3 runs to 14 residues. The CDR3 DNA reads TGTGCCAGCAGTTTGTGGGGCGGTGATTCACCCCTCCACTTT. This encodes CASSLWGGDSPLHF. The entire variable domain, with the rest obtained from reference TRBV28 and TRBJ1-6, is as follows: DVKVTQSSRYLVKRTGEKVFLECVQDMDHENMFWYRQDPGLGLRLIYFSYDVKMKEKGDIPEGYSVSREKKERFSLILESASTNQTSMYLCASSLWGGDSPLHFGNGTRLTVT.

In its sample, this clone was seen a few times. The sample has other DNA sequences that encode this CDR3 too. The chain joins TRBV7-3 to TRBJ2-3; D unresolved. Germline lookup yields CDR1 SGHTA and CDR2 FQGTGA. The CDR3 length is 13 residues. Trimming shortened V by 0 bases and J by 5 bases, and 6 bases separated the two germline ends. The DNA for the CDR3 is TGTGCCAGCAGCTTAACACGGGTAGATACGCAGTATTTT. It specifies CASSLTRVDTQYF.

The rearrangement links TRBV7-3 to TRBJ1-3, with D possibly matching TRBD1 (5 bases). The germline CDR1 and CDR2 sequences are SGHTA and FQGTGA. CDR3 size: 18 residues. The V end was cut by 2 bases, the J end by 0 bases, with 17 bases between. CDR3 amino acids: CASSLLIRGSVSGNTIYF. The CDR3 nucleotides read TGTGCCAGCAGCTTACTTATTAGGGGTAGTGTCTCTGGAAACACCATATATTTT.

The chain is built from TRBV29-1 and TRBJ2-2; TRBD1 agrees at 8 bases. This CDR3 spans 14 amino acids. Losses at the gene ends were 5 bases for V and 5 bases for J; bases not matched to a gene: 7. CDR1 and CDR2 from the germline V gene are SQVTM and ANQGSEA. The CDR3 reads CSVSGQGMTGELFF. The DNA for the CDR3 is TGCAGCGTTTCTGGACAGGGAATGACCGGGGAGCTGTTTTTT.

The V and J genes are TRBV27 and TRBJ1-1; D is unclear. This CDR3 comprises 17 residues. The germline V and J ends were trimmed by 3 bases and 0 bases, with 17 bases remaining between them. Germline V lookup: CDR1 MNHEY, CDR2 SMNVEV (reference sequence). CDR3 nucleotides: TGTGCCAGCAGTTTGTCCCCTCGGAGCGCCGTGAACACTGAAGCTTTCTTT. It is translated as CASSLSPRSAVNTEAFF.

V and J are TRBV7-2 and TRBJ2-3, with TRBD1 matching 8 bases. This CDR3 region has 12 residues. Losses at the gene ends were 5 bases for V and 14 bases for J; bases not matched to a gene: 9. Looked up from germline, CDR1 is SGHTA and CDR2 is FQGNSA. The CDR3 is CASSLDRVNPYF. The CDR3, as DNA: TGTGCCAGCAGCCTGGACAGGGTAAATCCGTATTTT.

J is TRBJ1-1 and V is TRBV6-5, with 8 bases that match TRBD1. The CDR3 spans 15 residues. Germline CDR1 is MNHEY and CDR2 is SVGAGI. With 4 bases clipped from V and 1 base from J, the junction kept 5 bases outside the gene matches. The CDR3 spells CASSSLGQANTEAFF. CDR3 nucleotides: TGTGCCAGCAGTTCCTTGGGACAGGCGAACACTGAAGCTTTCTTT.

This clone was counted only a few times. The rearrangement links TRBV19 to TRBJ2-7, with TRBD2 identical over 9 bases. CDR3 length equals 19 residues. CDR1 is LNHDA and CDR2 is SQIVND in the germline V gene (reference sequence). V lost 4 bases to trimming and J lost 0 bases; unmatched junction nucleotides: 16. Written as DNA, the CDR3 is TGTGCCAGTAGTACCTCCCCCCTAGATCCTAGCGGGGTCTCCTACGAGCAGTACTTC. Amino acids: CASSTSPLDPSGVSYEQYF. The variable domain in full, with the rest retrieved from reference TRBV19 and TRBJ2-7, is DGGITQSPKYLFRKEGQNVTLSCEQNLNHDAMYWYRQDPGQGLRLIYYSQIVNDFQKGDIAEGYSVSREKKESFPLTVTSAQKNPTAFYLCASSTSPLDPSGVSYEQYFGPGTRLTVT.

This rearrangement joins TRBV2 to TRBJ2-3; D is possibly TRBD2 (5 bases). The CDR3 extends over 14 amino acids. The ends were cut back, 5 bases at V and 5 bases at J, with 14 bases in the middle. CDR1 SNHLY and CDR2 FYNNEI come from the germline V gene. The CDR3 DNA sequence: TGTGCCAGCAGTTCCCAAGGAGGACGAGATACGCAGTATTTT. It encodes CASSSQGGRDTQYF.

The rearrangement links TRBV5-5 to TRBJ1-1, with a weak D call TRBD1 (5 bases). V lost 4 bases to trimming and J lost 1 base, with 8 bases between them. Per germline, CDR1 SGHKS and CDR2 YYEKEE (reference sequence). This CDR3 region has 13 residues. The CDR3 DNA sequence: TGTGCCAGCAGCCGGCAGGGGAACACTGAAGCTTTCTTT. Encoded protein: CASSRQGNTEAFF.

The rearrangement uses TRBV6-5 and TRBJ1-3; maybe TRBD1 (5 bases). The CDR3 length is 16 residues. Trimming pared 2 bases from V and 0 bases from J, leaving 11 bases between. Germline V lookup: CDR1 MNHEY, CDR2 SVGAGI. The CDR3 coding sequence is TGTGCCAGCAGTTACGGAACAGGACACTCTGGAAACACCATATATTTT. Protein: CASSYGTGHSGNTIYF.

This clone has only a few counts. V gene TRBV11-2 combines with J gene TRBJ1-2, with D tentatively TRBD1 (6 bases). V was shortened by 0 bases and J by 2 bases, with 7 bases between the two germline ends. The CDR3 covers 14 residues. Per germline, CDR1 SGHAT and CDR2 FQNNGV. The DNA for the CDR3 is TGTGCCAGCAGCTTAGAGACAGGCAACTATGGCTACACCTTC. This sequence encodes CASSLETGNYGYTF. Filled out from reference TRBV11-2 and TRBJ1-2, the complete variable domain reads EAGVAQSPRYKIIEKRQSVAFWCNPISGHATLYWYQQILGQGPKLLIQFQNNGVVDDSQLPKDRFSAERLKGVDSTLKIQPAKLEDSAVYLCASSLETGNYGYTFGSGTRLTVV.